The 17 T cell receptor beta chains below come from one sample, sequenced in a study of blood T cell repertoires in COVID-19. TCRdb's copy holds only in-frame clones and misses some; the assay was immunoSEQ multiplex PCR. Of 140,000 to 150,000 clones listed, 84% are singletons. Source material: PBMCs or T cells enriched from blood (not recorded which). The source is a woman between 50 and 59 years old who had been exposed to COVID-19.

This clone was found once. The V and J genes are TRBV12-3 or TRBV12-4 and TRBJ1-5, with a tentative D call TRBD1 (5 bases). V was shortened by 7 bases and J by 2 bases, with 6 bases between the two germline ends. CDR3 length equals 12 residues. In DNA form, the CDR3 reads TGTGCCAGCACAGGGCGCAATCAGCCCCAGCATTTT. Translation: CASTGRNQPQHF.

The rearrangement links TRBV9 to TRBJ2-3; 8 bases are shared with TRBD2. Germline V gene sequence: CDR1 SGDLS, CDR2 YYNGEE. The CDR3 is 15 residues long. V lost 4 bases, J lost 5 bases, and 9 bases stayed unmatched. In nucleotides, the CDR3 is TGTGCCAGCAGCACAGCGGTACGGGAGGGAGATACGCAGTATTTT. This codes for CASSTAVREGDTQYF.

The chain is built from TRBV11-2 and TRBJ2-7; D is possibly TRBD1 (6 bases). Germline loops: CDR1 SGHAT, CDR2 FQNNGV. The CDR3 loop spans 15 amino acids. V was shortened by 3 bases and J by 3 bases, with 15 bases between the two germline ends. CDR3 sequence: CASSLGWGPGYEQYF. CDR3 nucleotide sequence: TGTGCCAGCAGCTTGGGTTGGGGGCCAGGCTACGAGCAGTACTTC.

This clone occurred a few times. The rearrangement joins TRBV5-4 to TRBJ2-6; maybe TRBD1 (6 bases). CDR1 and CDR2 from the germline V gene are SGHNT and YYREEE (reference sequence). The CDR3 is 15 residues long. Trimming pared 5 bases from V and 3 bases from J, leaving 12 bases between. CDR3 sequence: CASSLTGSGANVLTF. CDR3 bases: TGTGCCAGCAGTTTGACAGGCAGTGGGGCCAACGTCCTGACTTTC.

This clone was detected once. V gene TRBV19 combines with J gene TRBJ2-7, with TRBD2 as a possible D gene (7 bases). CDR3 length equals 15 residues. The germline V gene has CDR1 LNHDA and CDR2 SQIVND (reference sequence). Between the trimmed V and J ends, which lost 1 base and 0 bases, there was a span of 10 bases. In nucleotides, the CDR3 is TGTGCCAGTAGTATAGGCGGGGGCCCCTCCTACGAGCAGTACTTC. It encodes CASSIGGGPSYEQYF.

This clone was counted only a few times. The V call is TRBV6-2 or TRBV6-3, the J call TRBJ2-7; 10 positions match TRBD2. Looked up from germline, CDR1 is MNHEY and CDR2 is SVGEGT. This CDR3 region has 15 residues. The trim removed 5 bases at V and 2 bases at J, leaving 6 bases unmatched. CDR3 coding DNA: TGTGCCAGCAGTGGGACGGGACTAGCGACCTACGAGCAGTACTTC. Protein sequence: CASSGTGLATYEQYF.

The rearrangement joins TRBV29-1 to TRBJ1-1; 7 bases are a match to TRBD1. The CDR3 totals 13 residues. Germline lookup yields CDR1 SQVTM and CDR2 ANQGSEA. V trimming: 6 bases; J trimming: 0 bases; junction bases outside the gene matches: 4. This chain's CDR3 is CSVQTGVNTEAFF. The CDR3 bases are TGCAGCGTACAAACAGGGGTGAACACTGAAGCTTTCTTT.

This chain links TRBV11-2 with TRBJ2-1, with 8 positions matching TRBD2. The ends lost 0 bases at V and 8 bases at J; junction bases unmatched: 9. The CDR3 sequence is 16 residues long. In germline, CDR1 is SGHAT, CDR2 FQNNGV. CDR3 DNA: TGTGCCAGCAGCTTAGATTTCGGGGGGGGGCCCCATGAGCAGTTCTTC. It translates to CASSLDFGGGPHEQFF. Drawing the rest from reference TRBV11-2 and TRBJ2-1, the complete variable domain is EAGVAQSPRYKIIEKRQSVAFWCNPISGHATLYWYQQILGQGPKLLIQFQNNGVVDDSQLPKDRFSAERLKGVDSTLKIQPAKLEDSAVYLCASSLDFGGGPHEQFFGPGTRLTVL.

This chain joins TRBV7-6 and TRBJ2-1; 7 nucleotides line up with TRBD2. The CDR3 is made up of 15 amino acids. J lost 5 bases, V lost 5 bases, and 9 bases had no gene match. Germline V CDR1 and CDR2: SGHVS, FNYEAQ. The CDR3 spells CASSPLAGVNNEQFF. The CDR3 nucleotides are TGTGCCAGCAGCCCTTTGGCGGGAGTGAACAATGAGCAGTTCTTC.

This chain joins TRBV7-9 and TRBJ1-2; D gene uncertain. Germline values: CDR1 SEHNR, CDR2 FQNEAQ (reference sequence). The length of the CDR3 is 15 residues. V lost 1 base to trimming and J lost 0 bases, with 9 bases between them. Here the CDR3 reads CASSLGGRSNYGYTF. CDR3 nucleotides: TGTGCCAGCAGCTTAGGTGGCCGTTCTAACTATGGCTACACCTTC.

This chain uses TRBV7-6 with TRBJ2-1; 10 bases are shared with TRBD2. This CDR3 has 16 residues. CDR1 and CDR2 (germline): SGHVS, FNYEAQ. V shed 8 bases, J shed 6 bases, and the junction held 13 bases outside the gene matches. CDR3 DNA: TGTGCCAGCGCGCGACGAGCTAGCGGGGGAGTCAATGAGCAGTTCTTC. This sequence encodes CASARRASGGVNEQFF.

This chain joins TRBV2 and TRBJ1-5; 10 bases fit TRBD1. Germline-derived CDR1 and CDR2 are SNHLY and FYNNEI. The V segment lost 7 bases and the J segment 6 bases; nucleotides outside the gene matches: 9. The CDR3 loop spans 15 amino acids. CDR3: CASKPGQGLRQPQHF. The DNA of the CDR3 is TGTGCCAGCAAACCGGGACAGGGGTTGCGTCAGCCCCAGCATTTT. The full variable domain, rest sourced from reference TRBV2 and TRBJ1-5, is EPEVTQTPSHQVTQMGQEVILRCVPISNHLYFYWYRQILGQKVEFLVSFYNNEISEKSEIFDDQFSVERPDGSNFTLKIRSTKLEDSAMYFCASKPGQGLRQPQHFGDGTRLSIL.

This clone has a single count. CDR3 coding DNA: TGTGCCAGCAGTTTAAAACAGGGAATGACTGAAGCTTTCTTT. This sequence encodes CASSLKQGMTEAFF. J is TRBJ1-1 and V is TRBV28; perhaps TRBD1 as D (6 bases). Germline CDR1 and CDR2: MDHEN and SYDVKM. The V end was cut by 2 bases, the J end by 5 bases, with 12 bases between. CDR3 size: 14 residues.

This chain links TRBV6-2 or TRBV6-3 with TRBJ1-1, with D possibly matching TRBD1 (5 bases). CDR3 size: 15 residues. Germline loops: CDR1 MNHEY, CDR2 SVGEGT. The V gene lost 5 bases and the J gene lost 7 bases, with 20 bases spanning the gap. This CDR3 reads CASSQRQPTSLEAFF. In DNA, the CDR3 is TGTGCCAGCAGTCAGAGACAGCCAACCTCCCTTGAAGCTTTCTTT.

The chain is built from TRBV6-1 and TRBJ2-3; TRBD1 agrees at 9 bases. The germline CDR1 and CDR2 sequences are MNHNS and SASEGT. Germline trimming cut 4 bases from V and 5 bases from J; bases unmatched to any gene: 10. The CDR3 has 16 residues. This chain's CDR3 is CASSGHGTGQGDTQYF. Here the CDR3 DNA reads TGTGCCAGCAGTGGACACGGGACAGGGCAGGGAGATACGCAGTATTTT.

The chain has TRBV19 and TRBJ1-5; D is undetermined. From germline, CDR1 is LNHDA and CDR2 SQIVND (reference sequence). The V end was cut by 1 base, the J end by 5 bases, with 18 bases between. The CDR3 is 17 residues long. The CDR3 nucleotides read TGTGCCAGTAGTATAGGGGGTTTCGGAGGCCCATATCAGCCCCAGCATTTT. Translation: CASSIGGFGGPYQPQHF.

This chain connects TRBV27 to TRBJ1-4, with D maybe TRBD1 (6 bases). CDR3 length: 14 amino acids. Deletions cut 6 bases from V and 4 bases from J, with 12 bases between. Germline CDR1 MNHEY, CDR2 SMNVEV (reference sequence). In DNA form, the CDR3 reads TGTGCCAGCAGGCCTACAGGGTTTAATGAAAAACTGTTTTTT. It translates to CASRPTGFNEKLFF.